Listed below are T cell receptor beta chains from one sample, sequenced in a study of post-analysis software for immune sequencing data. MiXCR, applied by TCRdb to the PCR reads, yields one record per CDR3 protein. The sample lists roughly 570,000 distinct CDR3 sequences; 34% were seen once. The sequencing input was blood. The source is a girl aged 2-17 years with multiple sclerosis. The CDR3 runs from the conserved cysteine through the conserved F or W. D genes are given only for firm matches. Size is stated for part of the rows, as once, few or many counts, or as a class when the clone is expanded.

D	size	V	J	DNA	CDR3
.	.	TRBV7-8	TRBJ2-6	TGTGCCAGCAGCCCCAGCCAGGCTGCTGGGGCCAACGTCCTGACTTTC	CASSPSQAAGANVLTF
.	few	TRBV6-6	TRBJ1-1	TGTGCCAGCAGCGTGGGGGTTGAAGCTTTCTTT	CASSVGVEAFF
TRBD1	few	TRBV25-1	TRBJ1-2	TGTGCCAGCAGACTACCGGGACAGTTTTATGGCTACACCTTC	CASRLPGQFYGYTF
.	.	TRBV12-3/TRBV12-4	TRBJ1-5	TGTGCCAGCAGTTTGTCGGAGGAGGATACCCAGCATTTT	CASSLSEEDTQHF
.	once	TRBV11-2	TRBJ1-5	TGTGCCAGCAGCTTAACATGTGATCCCAATCAGCCCCAGCATTTT	CASSLTCDPNQPQHF
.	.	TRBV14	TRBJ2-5	TGTGCCAGCAGCCACCAGACTTGGGGGGAGACCCAGTACTTC	CASSHQTWGETQYF
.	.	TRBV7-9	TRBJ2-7	TGTGCCGGCAGCTGGACGGGACACTTCTACGAGCAGTACTTC	CAGSWTGHFYEQYF
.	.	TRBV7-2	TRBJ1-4	TGTGCCAGCAGCCCTGGACAGACGATAGGGGGTGAAAAACTGTTTTTT	CASSPGQTIGGEKLFF
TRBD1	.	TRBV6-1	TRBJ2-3	TGTGCCAGCCGTCGGGACAGACCTAGCACAGATACGCAGTATTTT	CASRRDRPSTDTQYF
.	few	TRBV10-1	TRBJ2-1	TGCGCCAGCAGTGAGTCCCCGGACCGGTCCAATGAGCAGTTCTTC	CASSESPDRSNEQFF
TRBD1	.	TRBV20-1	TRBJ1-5	TGCAGTGCTTTGTTAGGGACAGGGGGCGACCTTAGCAATCAGCCCCAGCATTTT	CSALLGTGGDLSNQPQHF
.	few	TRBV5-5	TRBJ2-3	TGTGCCAGCAGCTTGGCCGGGATCGGCACAGATACGCAGTATTTT	CASSLAGIGTDTQYF
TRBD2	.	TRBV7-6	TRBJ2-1	TGTGCCAGCAGCTTTAGCGGGAACTACAATGAGCAGTTCTTC	CASSFSGNYNEQFF
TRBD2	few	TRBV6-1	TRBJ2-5	TGTGCCAGGGGATGTAACACCAGGGGAACTAGCGGGTTTGAGACCCAGTACTTC	CARGCNTRGTSGFETQYF
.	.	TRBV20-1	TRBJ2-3	TGCAGTGCTAGTTTACAACGTCCCCCCGGGGGCCCTAAGGCTACGCAGTATTTT	CSASLQRPPGGPKATQYF
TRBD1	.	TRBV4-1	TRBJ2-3	TGCGCCAGCAGCCAAGTCGGCCAGGGGGCATTTTTTACGCAGTATTTT	CASSQVGQGAFFTQYF
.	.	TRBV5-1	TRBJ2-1	TGCGCCAGCAGCTTGGGTTTAGGGACGAGGGAGCAGTTCTTC	CASSLGLGTREQFF
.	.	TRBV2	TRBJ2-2	TGTGCCAGCAGCATGAGCTACACCGGGGAGCTGTTTTTT	CASSMSYTGELFF
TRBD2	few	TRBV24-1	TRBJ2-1	TGTGCCACCAGTGAGCGGGGGGGCCTCCCCAATGAGCAGTTCTTC	CATSERGGLPNEQFF
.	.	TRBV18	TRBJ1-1	TGTGCCAGCTCACTACAGGTGGGGAGGGCAAACACTGAAGCTTTCTTT	CASSLQVGRANTEAFF
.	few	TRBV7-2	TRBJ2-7	TGTGCCAGCAGCTTATGGGGGAGCGCGTCGGACGAGCAGTACTTC	CASSLWGSASDEQYF
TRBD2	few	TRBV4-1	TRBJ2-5	TGCGCCAGCAGCCAAGATGGGAATAGCGGGGGGCCCCAAGAGACCCAGTACTTC	CASSQDGNSGGPQETQYF
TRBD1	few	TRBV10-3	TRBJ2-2	TGTGCCATCACGACAGGGGCTAGTCTCGGGGAGCTGTTTTTT	CAITTGASLGELFF
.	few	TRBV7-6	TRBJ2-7	TGTGCCAGCAGCTTAGGAAGAACAGGCTACGAGCAGTACTTC	CASSLGRTGYEQYF
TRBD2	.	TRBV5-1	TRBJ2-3	TGCGCCAGCAGCGCGGGGACTAGCGGGGGAAATGGGGATACGCAGTATTTT	CASSAGTSGGNGDTQYF
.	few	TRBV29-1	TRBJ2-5	TGCAGCGTTGAGCCCCCGGCCACACAAGAGACCCAGTACTTC	CSVEPPATQETQYF
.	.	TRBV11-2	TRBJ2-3	TGTGCCAGCAGCCCGGACCCGTATGGGGGCCGGGTCACAGATACGCAGTATTTT	CASSPDPYGGRVTDTQYF
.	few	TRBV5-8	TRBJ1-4	TGTGCCAGCAGCTTGGGAGCCTTCGGTGGTGAAAAACTGTTTTTT	CASSLGAFGGEKLFF
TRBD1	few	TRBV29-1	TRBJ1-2	TGCAGCGTCGCTGGGGACAGTCAGCGGTTGGTTAACTATGGCTACACCTTC	CSVAGDSQRLVNYGYTF
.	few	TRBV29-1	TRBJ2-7	TGCAGCGTTGTAACAGGGACCTCCTACGAGCAGTACTTC	CSVVTGTSYEQYF
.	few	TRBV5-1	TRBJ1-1	TGCGCCAGCAGCTTAGCCCTAAACACTGAAGCTTTCTTT	CASSLALNTEAFF
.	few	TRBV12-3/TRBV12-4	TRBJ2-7	TGTGCCAGTCGGAGGGCCTGGGACGAGCAGTACTTC	CASRRAWDEQYF
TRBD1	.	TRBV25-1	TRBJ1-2	TGTGCCAGCAGTGACATCGGGACAGGTCGCCCTTATGGCTACACCTTC	CASSDIGTGRPYGYTF
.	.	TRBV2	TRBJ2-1	TGTGCCAGCAGTGAATTGGGAAGGGGGGCCTACAATGAGCAGTTCTTC	CASSELGRGAYNEQFF
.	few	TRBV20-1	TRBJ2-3	TGCAGTGCTAGTCCGGACCCCGGGGATACGCAGTATTTT	CSASPDPGDTQYF
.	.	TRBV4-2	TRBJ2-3	TGTGCCAGGGGGACTTACAGGGTAGCTAGCACAGATACGCAGTATTTT	CARGTYRVASTDTQYF
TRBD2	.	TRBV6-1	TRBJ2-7	TGTGCCAGCAGTGAGCAGGGATGGGGAGGGTACGAGCAGTACTTC	CASSEQGWGGYEQYF
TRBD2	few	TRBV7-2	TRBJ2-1	TGTGCCAGCAGCTTATTTGGGACTAGCGGGCCTTACAATGAGCAGTTCTTC	CASSLFGTSGPYNEQFF
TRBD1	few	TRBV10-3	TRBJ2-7	TGTGCCATCAGCCGTGAAACAGGGGCCATTGGGGAGCAGTACTTC	CAISRETGAIGEQYF
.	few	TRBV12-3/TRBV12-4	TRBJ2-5	TGTGCCAGCAGTTCGCCAGGGCGGCGGGTCGGGTCCGGCGATGAGCAGTACTTC	CASSSPGRRVGSGDEQYF